This T cell receptor beta chain came from a study of blood T cells in healthy people across ages. Findings and limits, study-wide: Donors of long life had a larger count of naive CD4+ cells and greater diversity than aged donors.

In the case of this clonotype: Antigen unknown.

A second PCR, run for roughly 7 to 12 cycles, used a sample-barcoded 5' primer plus a J-beta primer mix. Every cDNA was tagged by a template-switch adaptor with 12 random nucleotides. In TCRdb, the 5' RACE reads were re-called with MiXCR into one record per CDR3 protein. The sample holds about 1.8 million distinct CDR3 sequences; roughly 49% are singletons and the top ten take over 2%. Per sample, a minimum of 6 million PBMCs were isolated. Germline-derived CDR1 and CDR2 are SGHRS and YFSETQ. With 0 bases removed from V and 0 bases from J, the gap between germline ends came to 11 bases. The CDR3 covers 16 residues.

The rearrangement joins TRBV5-1 to TRBJ2-3; maybe TRBD1 (7 bases). Input material: blood. The sequence came from a woman in her forties in good health. Here the CDR3 reads CASSLGGTVSTDTQYF. In DNA, the CDR3 is TGCGCCAGCAGCTTGGGCGGGACAGTTAGCACAGATACGCAGTATTTT.